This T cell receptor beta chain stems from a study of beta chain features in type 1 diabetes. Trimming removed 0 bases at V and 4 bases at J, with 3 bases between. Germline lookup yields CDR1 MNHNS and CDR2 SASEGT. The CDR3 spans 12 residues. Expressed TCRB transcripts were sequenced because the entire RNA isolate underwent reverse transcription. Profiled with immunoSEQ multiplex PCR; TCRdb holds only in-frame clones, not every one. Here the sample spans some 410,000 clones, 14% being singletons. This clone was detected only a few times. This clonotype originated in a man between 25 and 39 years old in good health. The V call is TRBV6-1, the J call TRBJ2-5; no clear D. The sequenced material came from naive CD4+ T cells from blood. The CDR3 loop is CASSEALETQYF. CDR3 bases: TGTGCCAGCAGTGAAGCGCTAGAGACCCAGTACTTC.